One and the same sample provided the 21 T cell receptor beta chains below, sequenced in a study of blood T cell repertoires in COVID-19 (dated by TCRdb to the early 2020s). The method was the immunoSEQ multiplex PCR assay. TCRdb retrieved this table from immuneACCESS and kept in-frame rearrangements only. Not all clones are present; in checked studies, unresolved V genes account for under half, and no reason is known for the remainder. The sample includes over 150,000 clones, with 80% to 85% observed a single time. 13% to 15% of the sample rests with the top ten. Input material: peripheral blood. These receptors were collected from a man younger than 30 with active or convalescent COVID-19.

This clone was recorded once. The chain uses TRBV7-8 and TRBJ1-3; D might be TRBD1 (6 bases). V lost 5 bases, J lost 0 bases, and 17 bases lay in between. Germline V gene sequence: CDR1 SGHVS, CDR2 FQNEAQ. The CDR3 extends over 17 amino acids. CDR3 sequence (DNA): TGTGCCAGCAGCCCGACGACAGGTTCCAGCTCTGGAAACACCATATATTTT. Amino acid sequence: CASSPTTGSSSGNTIYF.

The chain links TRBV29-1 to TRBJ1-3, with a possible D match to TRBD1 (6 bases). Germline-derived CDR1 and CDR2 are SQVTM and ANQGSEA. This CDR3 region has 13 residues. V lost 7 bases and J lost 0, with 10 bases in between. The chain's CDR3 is CSAGQTSGNTIYF. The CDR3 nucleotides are TGCAGCGCCGGACAGACCTCTGGAAACACCATATATTTT.

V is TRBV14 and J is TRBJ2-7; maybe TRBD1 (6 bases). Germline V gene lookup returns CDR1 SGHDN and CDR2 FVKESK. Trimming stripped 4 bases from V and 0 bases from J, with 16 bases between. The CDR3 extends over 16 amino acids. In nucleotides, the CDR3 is TGTGCCAGCAGCCCCCACCTGGGGGCTGGCTCCTACGAGCAGTACTTC. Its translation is CASSPHLGAGSYEQYF.

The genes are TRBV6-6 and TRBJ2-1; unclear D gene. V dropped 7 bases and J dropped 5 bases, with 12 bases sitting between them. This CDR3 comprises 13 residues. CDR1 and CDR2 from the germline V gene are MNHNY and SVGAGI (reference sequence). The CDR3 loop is CASNFLQNNEQFF. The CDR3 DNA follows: TGTGCCAGCAATTTTTTACAAAACAATGAGCAGTTCTTC.

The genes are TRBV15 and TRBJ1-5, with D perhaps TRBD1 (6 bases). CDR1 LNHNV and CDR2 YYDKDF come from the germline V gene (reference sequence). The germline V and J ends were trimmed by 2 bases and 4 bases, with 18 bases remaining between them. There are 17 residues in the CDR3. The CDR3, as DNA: TGTGCCACCAGCAGACCCGGGACACCCGTGGGGAATCAGCCCCAGCATTTT. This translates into CATSRPGTPVGNQPQHF.

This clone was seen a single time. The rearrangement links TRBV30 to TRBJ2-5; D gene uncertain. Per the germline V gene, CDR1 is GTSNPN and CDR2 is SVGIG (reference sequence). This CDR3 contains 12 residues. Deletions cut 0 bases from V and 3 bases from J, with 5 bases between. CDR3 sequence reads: CAWSVEKETQYF. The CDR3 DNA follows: TGTGCCTGGAGTGTGGAGAAAGAGACCCAGTACTTC.

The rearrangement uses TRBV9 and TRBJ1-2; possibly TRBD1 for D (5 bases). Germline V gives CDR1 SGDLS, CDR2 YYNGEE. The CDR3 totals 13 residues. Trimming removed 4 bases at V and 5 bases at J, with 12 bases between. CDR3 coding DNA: TGTGCCAGCAGCACGCAGGGTTGGTATGGCTACACCTTC. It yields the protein CASSTQGWYGYTF.

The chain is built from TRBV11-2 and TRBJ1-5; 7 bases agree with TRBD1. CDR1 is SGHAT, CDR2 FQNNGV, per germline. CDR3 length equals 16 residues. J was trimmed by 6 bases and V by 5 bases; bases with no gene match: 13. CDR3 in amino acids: CASSTVKARGFQPQHF. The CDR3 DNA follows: TGTGCCAGCAGCACCGTGAAGGCCAGGGGGTTTCAGCCCCAGCATTTT.

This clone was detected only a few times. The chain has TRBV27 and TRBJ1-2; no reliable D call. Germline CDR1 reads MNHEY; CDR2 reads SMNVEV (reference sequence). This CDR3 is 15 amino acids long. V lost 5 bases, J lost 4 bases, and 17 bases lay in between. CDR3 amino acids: CASSIARRGGYGYTF. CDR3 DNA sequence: TGTGCCAGCAGTATTGCCAGGCGAGGAGGCTATGGCTACACCTTC.

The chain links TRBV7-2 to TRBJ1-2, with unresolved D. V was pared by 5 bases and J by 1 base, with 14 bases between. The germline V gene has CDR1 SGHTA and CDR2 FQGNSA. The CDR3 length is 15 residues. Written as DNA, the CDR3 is TGTGCCAGCAGCCGCAACTCTGGAGGTAACTATGGCTACACCTTC. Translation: CASSRNSGGNYGYTF.

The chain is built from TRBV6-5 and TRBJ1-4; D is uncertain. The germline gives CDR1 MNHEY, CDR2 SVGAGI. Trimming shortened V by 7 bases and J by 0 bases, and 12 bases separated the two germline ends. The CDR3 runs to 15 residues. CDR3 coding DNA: TGTGCCAGCAACCTAGACGGGGCAACTAATGAAAAACTGTTTTTT. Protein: CASNLDGATNEKLFF.

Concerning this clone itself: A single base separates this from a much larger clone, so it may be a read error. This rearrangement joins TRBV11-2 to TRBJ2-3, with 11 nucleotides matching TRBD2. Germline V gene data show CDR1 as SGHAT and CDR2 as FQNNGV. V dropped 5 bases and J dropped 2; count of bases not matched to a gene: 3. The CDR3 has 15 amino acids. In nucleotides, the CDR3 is TGTGCCAGCAGCCCGACTAGCGGGAACACAGATACGCAGTATTTT. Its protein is CASSPTSGNTDTQYF. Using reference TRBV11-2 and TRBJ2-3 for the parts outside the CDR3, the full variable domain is EAGVAQSPRYKIIEKRQSVAFWCNPISGHATLYWYQQILGQGPKLLIQFQNNGVVDDSQLPKDRFSAERLKGVDSTLKIQPAKLEDSAVYLCASSPTSGNTDTQYFGPGTRLTVL.

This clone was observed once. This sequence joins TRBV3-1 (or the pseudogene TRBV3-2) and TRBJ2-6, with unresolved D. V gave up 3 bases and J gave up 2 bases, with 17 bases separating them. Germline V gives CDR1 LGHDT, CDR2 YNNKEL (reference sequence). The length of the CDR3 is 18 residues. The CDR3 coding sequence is TGTGCCAGCAGCCACGATAATTTAACACAACCTGGGGCCAACGTCCTGACTTTC. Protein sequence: CASSHDNLTQPGANVLTF.

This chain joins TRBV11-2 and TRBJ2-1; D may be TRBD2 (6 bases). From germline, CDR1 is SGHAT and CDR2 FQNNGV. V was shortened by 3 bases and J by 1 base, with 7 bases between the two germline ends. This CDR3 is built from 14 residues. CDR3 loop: CASSLGGSYNEQFF. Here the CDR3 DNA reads TGTGCCAGCAGCTTGGGGGGATCCTACAATGAGCAGTTCTTC.

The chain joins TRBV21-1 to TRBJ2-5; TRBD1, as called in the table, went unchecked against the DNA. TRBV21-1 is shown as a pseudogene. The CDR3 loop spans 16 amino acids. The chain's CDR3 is CASSKPNGTVGETQYF. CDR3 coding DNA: TGTGCCAGCAGCAAGCCAAACGGGACAGTGGGGGAGACCCAGTACTTC.

CDR3 in amino acids: CASSLEWRQSPRGSGRTWGEQYF. The CDR3 DNA follows: TGTGCCAGCAGCTTAGAGTGGAGGCAGAGCCCTCGGGGGAGCGGGAGGACCTGGGGAGAGCAGTACTTC. The J gene is TRBJ2-7, the V gene TRBV11-3; the match to TRBD2 covers 9 bases. This CDR3 region has 23 residues. The J segment lost 7 bases and the V segment lost 0 bases, leaving 31 bases of the junction unmatched. Germline CDR1 reads SGHNT; CDR2 reads YENEEA.

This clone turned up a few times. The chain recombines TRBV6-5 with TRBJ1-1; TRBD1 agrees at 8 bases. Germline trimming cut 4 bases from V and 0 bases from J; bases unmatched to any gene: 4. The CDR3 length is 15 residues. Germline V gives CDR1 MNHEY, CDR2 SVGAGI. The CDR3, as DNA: TGTGCCAGCAGTTTTTCACAGGGGGTGAACACTGAAGCTTTCTTT. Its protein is CASSFSQGVNTEAFF.

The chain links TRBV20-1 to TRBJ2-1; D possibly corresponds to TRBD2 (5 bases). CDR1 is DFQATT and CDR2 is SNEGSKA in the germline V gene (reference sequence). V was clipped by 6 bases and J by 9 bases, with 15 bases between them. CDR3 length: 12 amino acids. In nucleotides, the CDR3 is TGCAGTGCCAGTGGTGTGAGGGTTGAGCAGTTCTTC. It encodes CSASGVRVEQFF.

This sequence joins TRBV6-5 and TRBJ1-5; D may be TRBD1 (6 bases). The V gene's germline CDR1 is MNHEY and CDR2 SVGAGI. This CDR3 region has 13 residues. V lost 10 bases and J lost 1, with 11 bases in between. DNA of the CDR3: TGTGCCACAGCAGGGACAAGCAATCAGCCCCAGCATTTT. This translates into CATAGTSNQPQHF.

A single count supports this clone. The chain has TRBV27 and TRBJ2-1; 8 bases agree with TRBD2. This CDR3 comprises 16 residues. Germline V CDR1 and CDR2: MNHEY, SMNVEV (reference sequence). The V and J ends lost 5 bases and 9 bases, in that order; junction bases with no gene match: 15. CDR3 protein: CASSGAFGRAGGEQFF. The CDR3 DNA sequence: TGTGCCAGCAGTGGGGCTTTCGGGAGGGCCGGTGGTGAGCAGTTCTTC.

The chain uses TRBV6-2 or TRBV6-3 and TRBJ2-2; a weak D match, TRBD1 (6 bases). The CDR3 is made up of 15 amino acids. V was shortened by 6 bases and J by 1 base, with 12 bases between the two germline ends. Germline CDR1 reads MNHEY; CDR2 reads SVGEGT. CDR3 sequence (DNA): TGTGCCAGCAGCCCTCTGGACAGGAACACCGGGGAGCTGTTTTTT. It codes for CASSPLDRNTGELFF.